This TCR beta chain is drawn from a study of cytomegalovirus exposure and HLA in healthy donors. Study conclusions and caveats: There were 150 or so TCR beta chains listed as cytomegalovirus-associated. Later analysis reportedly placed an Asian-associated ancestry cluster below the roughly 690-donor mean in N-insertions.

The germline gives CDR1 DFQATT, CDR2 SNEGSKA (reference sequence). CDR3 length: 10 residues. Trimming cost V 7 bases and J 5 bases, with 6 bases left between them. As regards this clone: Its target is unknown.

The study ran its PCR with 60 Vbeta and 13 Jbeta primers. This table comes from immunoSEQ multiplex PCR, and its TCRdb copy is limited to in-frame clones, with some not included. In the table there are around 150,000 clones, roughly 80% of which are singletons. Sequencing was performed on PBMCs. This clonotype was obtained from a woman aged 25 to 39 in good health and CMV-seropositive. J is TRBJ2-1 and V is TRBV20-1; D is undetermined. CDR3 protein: CSVYDNEQFF. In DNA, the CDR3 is TGCAGTGTTTATGACAATGAGCAGTTCTTC.